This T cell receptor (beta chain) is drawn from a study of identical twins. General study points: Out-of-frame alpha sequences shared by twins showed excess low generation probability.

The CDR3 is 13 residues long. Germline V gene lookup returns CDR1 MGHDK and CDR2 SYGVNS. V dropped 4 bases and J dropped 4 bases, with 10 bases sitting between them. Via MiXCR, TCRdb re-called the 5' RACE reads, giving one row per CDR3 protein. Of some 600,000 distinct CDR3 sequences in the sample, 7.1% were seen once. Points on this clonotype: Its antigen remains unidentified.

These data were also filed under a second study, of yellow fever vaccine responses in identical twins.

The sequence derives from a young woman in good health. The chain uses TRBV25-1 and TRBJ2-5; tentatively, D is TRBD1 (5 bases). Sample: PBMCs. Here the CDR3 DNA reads TGTGCCAGCAGTGGTCTAGGGGTAGAGACCCAGTACTTC. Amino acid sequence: CASSGLGVETQYF.